This T cell receptor beta chain was found in a study of blood T cell repertoires in COVID-19. Overall study context: Samples came from the United States, Italy and Spain, spanning acute and convalescent COVID-19.

The trim removed 4 bases at V and 6 bases at J, leaving 8 bases unmatched. Germline V gene sequence: CDR1 MNHEY, CDR2 SVGAGI. CDR3 length equals 16 residues. Method: immunoSEQ multiplex PCR; TCRdb's copy keeps in-frame clones and lacks some. This table has 150,000 or so clones, about 73% appearing once. The TCR was taken from a man older than 75 with acute or convalescent COVID-19. The sample comprised peripheral blood. The chain combines TRBV6-5 with TRBJ1-6, with 8 bases aligning to TRBD1. CDR3 coding DNA: TGTGCCAGCAGTTGGGGGACAGGCCGCCTTAATTCACCCCTCCACTTT. Encoded protein: CASSWGTGRLNSPLHF.